This is a list of T cell receptor beta chains from one sample in a study of blood T cell repertoires in COVID-19. TCRdb's copy holds only in-frame clones and misses some; the assay was immunoSEQ multiplex PCR. Counted here are over 200,000 clones, 88% occurring once; the ten biggest clones make up 2.5% to 3%. Specimen: peripheral blood. These TCRs come from a woman in her sixties with acute or convalescent COVID-19. CDR3s include the opening cysteine and the closing phenylalanine or tryptophan. Fields, in order: CDR3 protein, CDR3 DNA, V gene, J gene, clone size, D gene. D genes are given only for firm matches. Not every row has a clone size; where given, it reads once, few, many or a size class.

CASRLDSMNTEAFF	TGTGCCAGCAGACTCGACAGTATGAACACTGAAGCTTTCTTT	TRBV3-1/TRBV3-2	TRBJ1-1	-	-
CASSLDGIGGSTDTQYF	TGTGCCAGCAGCTTAGATGGCATTGGGGGCTCGACAGATACGCAGTATTTT	TRBV11-2	TRBJ2-3	-	-
CASSSWDRGRNEQFF	TGTGCCAGTAGTTCGTGGGACAGGGGCCGCAATGAGCAGTTCTTC	TRBV19	TRBJ2-1	-	TRBD1
CASTAGSNAFF	TGTGCCAGCACCGCCGGGTCTAACGCTTTCTTT	TRBV6-5	TRBJ1-1	-	-
CAISDGASTNSYEQYF	TGTGCCATCAGTGATGGAGCTAGCACCAACTCCTACGAGCAGTACTTC	TRBV10-3	TRBJ2-7	few	-
CSVDRSAEAFF	TGCAGCGTTGACAGGTCTGCTGAAGCTTTCTTT	TRBV29-1	TRBJ1-1	-	-
CASSFGGASNQPQHF	TGTGCCAGCAGCTTCGGGGGGGCCAGCAATCAGCCCCAGCATTTT	TRBV7-9	TRBJ1-5	-	-
CASSPGTGEAEAFF	TGTGCCAGCAGCCCAGGGACAGGGGAGGCTGAAGCTTTCTTT	TRBV4-2	TRBJ1-1	-	TRBD1
CASSSTGTTDTQYF	TGTGCCAGCAGCTCGACAGGGACCACAGATACGCAGTATTTT	TRBV7-3	TRBJ2-3	-	TRBD1
CASSLSFGSTEAFF	TGTGCCAGCAGCTTAAGTTTCGGGAGCACTGAAGCTTTCTTT	TRBV7-8	TRBJ1-1	-	-
CASSTSRGTGANVLTF	TGTGCCAGCAGCACGTCCCGGGGAACTGGGGCCAACGTCCTGACTTTC	TRBV9	TRBJ2-6	once	-
CASSESRTASYNEQFF	TGCGCCAGCAGTGAGTCTAGAACAGCTTCCTACAATGAGCAGTTCTTC	TRBV10-1	TRBJ2-1	-	-
CASSAGGHTEAFF	TGTGCCAGCAGTGCAGGGGGCCACACTGAAGCTTTCTTT	TRBV12-3/TRBV12-4	TRBJ1-1	once	TRBD1
CASSLLPGTQTYEQYF	TGCGCCAGCAGCTTGTTACCGGGGACTCAAACCTACGAGCAGTACTTC	TRBV5-1	TRBJ2-7	-	-
CASSLEGTYHGYTF	TGTGCCAGCAGTTTGGAGGGAACGTACCATGGCTACACCTTC	TRBV28	TRBJ1-2	-	-
CAWNRAGQPQHF	TGTGCCTGGAACAGGGCGGGTCAGCCCCAGCATTTT	TRBV30	TRBJ1-5	-	-
CASSPQGWGGTEAFF	TGTGCCAGCTCACCTCAAGGTTGGGGAGGGACTGAAGCTTTCTTT	TRBV18	TRBJ1-1	-	-
CARSLCGSHTGELFF	TGTGCCAGAAGCTTGTGCGGGAGTCACACCGGGGAGCTGTTTTTT	TRBV5-3	TRBJ2-2	-	TRBD2
CASSEPQEEASGNTIYF	TGCGCCAGCAGTGAGCCTCAGGAGGAGGCCTCTGGAAACACCATATATTTT	TRBV10-1	TRBJ1-3	-	-
CASILAGGTEAFF	TGTGCCAGCATCCTTGCAGGGGGCACTGAAGCTTTCTTT	TRBV7-9	TRBJ1-1	-	TRBD1
CAVNRGSEKLFF	TGTGCCGTTAACAGGGGTAGCGAAAAACTGTTTTTT	TRBV7-9	TRBJ1-4	once	TRBD1